The T cell receptor beta chain under discussion was sequenced for a study of blood T cell repertoires in COVID-19. Study details: Researchers got acute and convalescent COVID-19 samples from the United States, Italy and Spain. From T cells, B-cell-depleted T cells, or PBMCs came the material, which was cDNA or gDNA.

CDR3 length: 15 residues. V shed 5 bases and J 0 bases; nucleotides not matched to a gene: 4. Germline CDR1 SGHAT, CDR2 FQDESV (reference sequence). Followed longitudinally, the Seattle patients had been enrolled during active infection. Authors' data handling: Quantification of nucleated cells was approximated via reference gene primer amplification. The table came from immunoSEQ multiplex PCR; TCRdb's copy has only in-frame clones and leaves some out. The V and J calls and clone size come from that table; D and trimming were worked out from the DNA. The profile shows about 140,000 clones, roughly 84% of them singletons.

This receptor was taken from a man aged 25-40 years with COVID-19, enrolled during active disease. The genes are TRBV11-1 and TRBJ2-7; TRBD1 aligns across 10 bases. Material for sequencing was peripheral blood. The CDR3 region is CASSGRTGGSYEQYF. CDR3 coding DNA: TGTGCCAGCAGCGGGCGGACAGGGGGCTCCTACGAGCAGTACTTC.